These 15 T cell receptor beta chains were sequenced from one sample in a study of beta chain features in type 1 diabetes. General study findings and limits: All four CD4+ subsets of Type 1 diabetes patients contained TCRB CDR3s that were moderately but significantly shorter.

These receptors' targets are unknown. Reverse transcribing all isolated RNA meant expressed TCRB transcripts were sequenced. Data came from immunoSEQ multiplex PCR; TCRdb stores just in-frame clones and leaves some out. The sample has around 160,000 clones, roughly 59% seen once. The material sequenced was naive CD4+ T cells from blood. The receptors derive from a man under 40 with type 1 diabetes.

This clone was counted a single time. V and J are TRBV30 and TRBJ1-4; unclear D gene. V was cut by 5 bases and J by 0 bases, with 16 bases left in between. Germline values: CDR1 GTSNPN, CDR2 SVGIG (reference sequence). The CDR3 length is 16 residues. The CDR3 loop is CAWGPRRLTTNEKLFF. The DNA of the CDR3 is TGTGCCTGGGGGCCTCGCCGACTGACAACTAATGAAAAACTGTTTTTT. Complete variable domain (other parts from reference TRBV30 and TRBJ1-4): SQTIHQWPATLVQPVGSPLSLECTVEGTSNPNLYWYRQAAGRGLQLLFYSVGIGQISSEVPQNLSASRPQDRQFILSSKKLLLSDSGFYLCAWGPRRLTTNEKLFFGSGTQLSVL.

The chain joins TRBV12-5 to TRBJ2-3, with 7 bases lining up with TRBD1. After removal of 0 bases from V and 1 base from J, the junction contained 10 bases not matched to a gene. The CDR3 has 18 residues. The germline V gene has CDR1 LGHNT and CDR2 FRNRAP. In DNA, the CDR3 is TGTGCTAGTGGTTTGGTCCTCGGGGACAGTTACCGCACAGATACGCAGTATTTT. It specifies CASGLVLGDSYRTDTQYF.

V gene TRBV30 combines with J gene TRBJ1-1; no clear D gene. V was shortened by 3 bases and J by 0 bases, with 14 bases between the two germline ends. CDR1 and CDR2 from the germline V gene are GTSNPN and SVGIG (reference sequence). This CDR3 has 15 residues. CDR3 amino acids: CAWSGLKAMNTEAFF. Written as DNA, the CDR3 is TGTGCCTGGAGCGGGCTCAAGGCGATGAACACTGAAGCTTTCTTT. Full variable domain (rest looked up from reference TRBV30 and TRBJ1-1): SQTIHQWPATLVQPVGSPLSLECTVEGTSNPNLYWYRQAAGRGLQLLFYSVGIGQISSEVPQNLSASRPQDRQFILSSKKLLLSDSGFYLCAWSGLKAMNTEAFFGQGTRLTVV.

This clone was seen a few times. V usage is TRBV4-3 and J usage is TRBJ1-1; D is perhaps TRBD1 (6 bases). The CDR3 totals 14 residues. V shed 0 bases and J shed 3 bases, with 8 bases lying between them. Per germline, CDR1 LGHNA and CDR2 YSLEER. CDR3: CASSQEAGDTEAFF. In DNA form, the CDR3 reads TGCGCCAGCAGCCAAGAGGCAGGGGACACTGAAGCTTTCTTT.

The chain uses TRBV20-1 and TRBJ2-5; D not resolved. V was shortened by 6 bases and J by 3 bases, with 5 bases between the two germline ends. The CDR3 has 10 amino acids. Germline V CDR1 and CDR2: DFQATT, SNEGSKA (reference sequence). The chain's CDR3 is CSAFKETQYF. The CDR3 nucleotides are TGCAGTGCGTTTAAAGAGACCCAGTACTTC.

The chain links TRBV4-3 to TRBJ2-3, with D perhaps given as TRBD1 or TRBD2 (6 bases each). CDR1 is LGHNA, CDR2 YSLEER, per germline. CDR3 length: 15 amino acids. V was shortened by 0 bases and J by 3 bases, with 10 bases between the two germline ends. DNA for the CDR3: TGCGCCAGCAGCCAAGATCGGAGGGGGACAGATACGCAGTATTTT. It yields the protein CASSQDRRGTDTQYF.

This clone turned up a few times. V is TRBV29-1 and J is TRBJ2-3; D unresolved. The CDR3 consists of 14 residues. Trimming cost V 7 bases and J 0 bases, with 14 bases left between them. Germline V gives CDR1 SQVTM, CDR2 ANQGSEA. CDR3 DNA sequence: TGCAGCGCTGGGAAGGCACGTAGCACAGATACGCAGTATTTT. It specifies CSAGKARSTDTQYF.

The chain links TRBV7-9 to TRBJ1-6; a weak D match, TRBD1 (6 bases). Germline loops: CDR1 SEHNR, CDR2 FQNEAQ (reference sequence). The CDR3 loop spans 14 amino acids. V lost 0 bases and J lost 13, with 13 bases in between. The CDR3 loop is CASSLAQGPTPLHF. As DNA, the CDR3 is TGTGCCAGCAGCTTAGCACAGGGCCCGACGCCCCTCCACTTT. Combining the CDR3 with reference TRBV7-9 and TRBJ1-6 gives the whole variable domain DTGVSQNPRHKITKRGQNVTFRCDPISEHNRLYWYRQTLGQGPEFLTYFQNEAQLEKSRLLSDRFSAERPKGSFSTLEIQRTEQGDSAMYLCASSLAQGPTPLHFGNGTRLTVT.

The chain recombines TRBV7-9 with TRBJ2-6; TRBD1 matches at 8 bases. V gave up 4 bases and J gave up 0 bases; unmatched junction bases: 11. The length of the CDR3 is 19 residues. CDR1 SEHNR and CDR2 FQNEAQ come from the germline V gene (reference sequence). In DNA, the CDR3 is TGTGCCAGCAGCTCACCTAGGGACAGGCCTTACTCTGGGGCCAACGTCCTGACTTTC. Translation: CASSSPRDRPYSGANVLTF.

Notes on this clone: The identical CDR3 is also encoded by other nucleotide sequences in the sample. The CDR3 here is CSATRGDTQYF. Written as DNA, the CDR3 is TGCAGTGCTACTAGAGGAGATACGCAGTATTTT. The rearrangement uses TRBV20-1 and TRBJ2-3; D is ambiguous. The CDR3 is made up of 11 amino acids. V was cut by 4 bases and J by 5 bases, with 7 bases left in between. The V gene's germline CDR1 is DFQATT and CDR2 SNEGSKA (reference sequence).

This chain uses TRBV7-9 with TRBJ1-4, with TRBD1 matching over 9 bases. Trimming took 5 bases from V and 4 from J; bases not matched to a gene: 5. This CDR3 contains 15 residues. Germline V lookup: CDR1 SEHNR, CDR2 FQNEAQ (reference sequence). Here the CDR3 reads CASSPRTGVNEKLFF. DNA of the CDR3: TGTGCCAGCAGCCCCCGGACAGGGGTTAATGAAAAACTGTTTTTT.

The rearrangement joins TRBV7-2 to TRBJ2-5; 7 nucleotides line up with TRBD1. The CDR3 length is 16 residues. Germline V lookup: CDR1 SGHTA, CDR2 FQGNSA. V gave up 0 bases and J gave up 0 bases; unmatched junction bases: 4. CDR3 sequence: CASSLAGQKNQETQYF. CDR3 nucleotide sequence: TGTGCCAGCAGCTTAGCGGGACAGAAAAACCAAGAGACCCAGTACTTC.

V and J are TRBV29-1 and TRBJ1-2, with D perhaps matching TRBD1 (5 bases). The V gene lost 8 bases and the J gene lost 4 bases, with 14 bases spanning the gap. The CDR3 runs to 12 residues. CDR1 and CDR2 from the germline V gene are SQVTM and ANQGSEA. CDR3 region: CSTGVQGYGYTF. CDR3 DNA sequence: TGCAGCACGGGGGTTCAGGGCTATGGCTACACCTTC.

This clone was counted only a few times. The chain carries TRBV7-2 and TRBJ2-3; no reliable D call. Looked up from germline, CDR1 is SGHTA and CDR2 is FQGNSA. Deletions cut 5 bases from V and 2 bases from J, with 8 bases between. The CDR3 is 13 amino acids. The CDR3 sequence: CASSPHDTDTQYF. The CDR3 nucleotides read TGTGCCAGCAGCCCACATGACACAGATACGCAGTATTTT.

The genes are TRBV7-2 and TRBJ1-2; 8 bases line up with TRBD1. The CDR3 runs 16 residues. Germline V gene data show CDR1 as SGHTA and CDR2 as FQGNSA. J was trimmed by 4 bases and V by 5 bases; bases with no gene match: 12. The CDR3 sequence is CASSLGQGSVGYGYTF. CDR3 sequence (DNA): TGTGCCAGCAGCCTCGGACAGGGATCCGTTGGCTATGGCTACACCTTC.